One sample yielded the 16 T cell receptor beta chains listed below, sequenced in a study of human T cells and chemical hapten exposure. The sample's time point: healthy volunteer bleed at 6 weeks. Blood, whole and unfractionated, served as the source for total RNA extraction. TCRdb reanalysed the RACE reads using MiXCR and keeps one entry per CDR3 protein. The sample lists about 77,000 distinct CDR3 sequences, about 9.2% seen once, with about 1.5% in the top ten. Sequencing was performed on whole blood. These receptors came from a female donor in good health. Some clones in this sample may be carry-over from other donors' samples.

The chain has TRBV10-3 and TRBJ1-6; possibly TRBD1 for D (6 bases). Looked up from germline, CDR1 is ENHRY and CDR2 is SYGVKD. This CDR3 region has 15 residues. Trimming shortened V by 5 bases and J by 7 bases, and 15 bases separated the two germline ends. CDR3 sequence reads: CAISPQGAQNSPLHF. CDR3 DNA: TGTGCCATCAGTCCACAGGGAGCTCAAAATTCACCCCTCCACTTT.

This clonotype showed up just a few times. This chain links TRBV29-1 with TRBJ2-7, with TRBD1 matching over 7 bases. The CDR3 runs to 14 residues. V was clipped by 1 base and J by 2 bases; unmatched bases: 5. Germline lookup yields CDR1 SQVTM and CDR2 ANQGSEA. The CDR3: CSVEGDRPPYEQYF. The CDR3 DNA reads TGCAGCGTTGAAGGGGACAGACCCCCCTACGAGCAGTACTTC.

This clonotype has a count of ten or more. The rearrangement joins TRBV20-1 to TRBJ1-1; tentatively, D is TRBD1 (6 bases). Between the trimmed V and J ends, which lost 6 bases and 5 bases, there was a span of 19 bases. CDR3 size: 14 residues. Germline lookup yields CDR1 DFQATT and CDR2 SNEGSKA (reference sequence). CDR3 protein: CSAPRGGTITEAFF. CDR3 DNA sequence: TGCAGTGCCCCAAGGGGGGGCACCATAACTGAAGCTTTCTTT.

CDR3 bases: TGTGCCAGCAGCGGGACTGGCACAGATACGCAGTATTTT. Protein: CASSGTGTDTQYF. The chain combines TRBV9 with TRBJ2-3, with D possibly being TRBD2 (5 bases). Germline lookup yields CDR1 SGDLS and CDR2 YYNGEE. The CDR3 is 13 amino acids. The V end was cut by 3 bases, the J end by 1 base, with 6 bases between.

V gene TRBV20-1 combines with J gene TRBJ2-3, with D possibly being TRBD1 or TRBD2 (5 bases each). With 6 bases removed from V and 2 bases from J, the gap between germline ends came to 18 bases. The CDR3 contains 15 residues. Germline CDR1 is DFQATT and CDR2 is SNEGSKA (reference sequence). This CDR3 is CSAPPYGANTDTQYF. CDR3 nucleotide sequence: TGCAGTGCGCCCCCGTACGGGGCAAACACAGATACGCAGTATTTT.

The table lists this clonotype with many counts. The CDR3 does not close with the conserved phenylalanine or tryptophan, likely indicating a read error. The DNA is omitted, as the CDR3 cannot be located on it reliably, and the CDR3 follows TCRdb's listing. This rearrangement joins TRBV6-1 to TRBJ1-2. The CDR3 is made up of 13 amino acids, end residues included. Germline V gene sequence: CDR1 MNHNS, CDR2 SASEGT. The CDR3: CASSEARNLPPRL.

This clonotype has at least ten counts. This chain joins TRBV9 and TRBJ2-3, with TRBD2 matching 11 bases. CDR1 SGDLS and CDR2 YYNGEE come from the germline V gene. The V and J ends lost 0 bases and 1 base, in that order; junction bases with no gene match: 10. This CDR3 spans 19 amino acids. In DNA, the CDR3 is TGTGCCAGCAGCGTAGCGGGTAGCGGGGGGGCGAGCGGCACAGATACGCAGTATTTT. It is translated as CASSVAGSGGASGTDTQYF.

This clonotype has at least ten counts. The genes are TRBV3-1 and TRBJ1-1, with unresolved D. Trimming removed 4 bases from V and 3 bases from J, with 15 bases in between. The germline V gene encodes CDR1 LGHDT and CDR2 YNNKEL (reference sequence). There are 15 residues in the CDR3. The CDR3 DNA reads as TGTGCCAGCAGCCCTCAAGGAGGATGGGACACTGAAGCTTTCTTT. It encodes CASSPQGGWDTEAFF.

Details on this clonotype: A much larger clone is a single base away; this may be a read error. This chain connects TRBV10-2 to TRBJ2-6; unclear D gene. In germline, CDR1 is WSHSY, CDR2 SAAADI. This CDR3 has 15 residues. DNA of the CDR3: TGCGCCAGCAGTGAGTCAGGTTTTGGGACCAACGTCCTGACTTTC. Translated, it gives CASSESGFGTNVLTF.

Many counts were recorded for this clonotype. The chain has TRBV20-1 and TRBJ2-7; D possibly uses TRBD1 or TRBD2 (5 bases each). This CDR3 has 13 amino acids. Between the trimmed V and J ends, which lost 6 bases and 0 bases, there was a span of 12 bases. Looked up from germline, CDR1 is DFQATT and CDR2 is SNEGSKA (reference sequence). For the CDR3, the DNA is TGCAGTGCCATTACGGGGCACTCCTACGAGCAGTACTTC. This codes for CSAITGHSYEQYF.

This clonotype was recorded many times. This chain links TRBV7-2 with TRBJ1-5; TRBD1 agrees at 8 bases. The CDR3 has 16 amino acids. The germline V gene has CDR1 SGHTA and CDR2 FQGNSA. CDR3 amino acids: CAIRDRSLFGNQPQHF. CDR3 DNA: TGTGCGATACGGGACAGGTCTCTTTTCGGCAATCAGCCCCAGCATTTT.

As regards this clonotype: As the CDR3 is not closed by the conserved phenylalanine or tryptophan, this likely results from a read error. V gene TRBV10-3 combines with J gene TRBJ2-3; D call uncertain. The CDR3 runs 13 residues. From germline, CDR1 is ENHRY and CDR2 SYGVKD. The V and J ends lost 2 bases and 5 bases respectively, with 8 bases between them. This chain's CDR3 is CAISEIEVDTQYS. The CDR3 DNA sequence: TGTGCCATCAGTGAGATCGAGGTAGATACGCAGTATTCT.

This clonotype was observed many times. The chain carries TRBV28 and TRBJ1-1; D unresolved. With 7 bases removed from V and 6 bases from J, the gap between germline ends came to 9 bases. The CDR3 is 11 amino acids. The V gene's germline CDR1 is MDHEN and CDR2 SYDVKM. The CDR3 DNA sequence: TGTGCCAGCACCCTCTCGGCTGAAGCTTTCTTT. It codes for CASTLSAEAFF.

This clonotype was counted ten times or more. V usage is TRBV11-2 and J usage is TRBJ1-1; 9 nucleotides align to TRBD1. Germline-derived CDR1 and CDR2 are SGHAT and FQNNGV. The J segment lost 3 bases and the V segment lost 4 bases, leaving 3 bases of the junction unmatched. The CDR3 contains 14 residues. CDR3 bases: TGTGCCAGCAGCTCGGGACAGGGATACACTGAAGCTTTCTTT. Protein: CASSSGQGYTEAFF.

This clonotype was seen ten or more times. This chain links TRBV9 with TRBJ2-2; D might be TRBD1 or TRBD2, each matching 7 bases. Germline assignment: CDR1 SGDLS and CDR2 YYNGEE. The ends were cut back, 7 bases at V and 3 bases at J, with 13 bases in the middle. The CDR3 length is 14 residues. The CDR3 coding sequence is TGTGCCAGCGGGCGGGGGACAGACACCGGGGAGCTGTTTTTT. It specifies CASGRGTDTGELFF.

This clonotype was observed a handful of times. This chain uses TRBV7-2 with TRBJ2-3, with 9 bases that match TRBD2. CDR1 is SGHTA and CDR2 is FQGNSA in the germline V gene. J gave up 5 bases and V 7 bases, and 4 bases lay outside the gene matches. CDR3 length: 13 amino acids. CDR3 sequence: CASTLREGDTQYF. The CDR3 DNA sequence: TGTGCCAGCACCCTGCGGGAGGGAGATACGCAGTATTTT.